Sequencing of this T cell receptor beta chain was carried out in a study of a mutant IDH1 vaccine in newly diagnosed glioma. Produced via immunoSEQ multiplex PCR; TCRdb's table is partial and in-frame only. The data contain some 70,000 clones, 79% of them seen just once; the ten biggest clones take up 8.2%. Time point denoted: baseline, week 1 (first vaccination visit). Treatment defined: pre-vaccination baseline after standard-of-care therapy. Each of the donors came in with new WHO grade 3 or 4 astrocytomas that were IDH1-mutant and ATRX-lost. The V gene end was trimmed by 1 base and the J gene end by 6 bases; junction bases not matched to a gene: 13. The CDR3 covers 16 residues. Germline V gives CDR1 GTSNPN, CDR2 SVGIG (reference sequence). This clone is a singleton in its sample.

This TCR derives from a middle-aged man with glioma. The V gene is TRBV30, the J gene TRBJ1-2; 8 bases align to TRBD1. The starting material was PBMCs, obtained from a glioma patient treated with radiotherapy, temozolomide or both. CDR3 amino acids: CAWSEKGAGGNNGYTF. In DNA, the CDR3 is TGTGCCTGGAGTGAGAAAGGGGCAGGGGGCAACAATGGCTACACCTTC.